The entry below gives a single T cell receptor beta chain sequence along with its context. The missing conserved phenylalanine or tryptophan at the end of this CDR3 makes a read error likely. This sample was included in a study of response to subunit inactivated influenza vaccine. One entry per CDR3 protein, called by TCRdb with MiXCR from the RT-PCR reads. The sample consists of roughly 570,000 distinct CDR3 sequences, approximately 12% of them appearing once. This CDR3 contains 12 residues. The V gene lost 0 bases and the J gene lost 10 bases, with 7 bases spanning the gap. Germline CDR1 MGHRA, CDR2 YSYEKL.

This chain links TRBV4-1 with TRBJ2-1; D is undetermined. Sequenced here: PBMCs from blood, sampled 35 to 45 days after vaccination. This receptor was obtained from a man in his fifties or sixties who received an inactivated influenza vaccine. The CDR3 DNA is TGCGCCAGCAGCCAAGATGGCAGGGAGCAGTTCTTA. It is translated as CASSQDGREQFL.